This T cell receptor (beta chain) was recorded in a study of T cell changes during pregnancy in multiple sclerosis. Libraries were prepared by immunoSEQ multiplex PCR; TCRdb keeps only in-frame clonotypes and omits some of them. The profile shows some 71,000 clones, roughly 91% of them singletons. The V gene's germline CDR1 is GTSNPN and CDR2 SVGIG (reference sequence). The CDR3 spans 12 residues. Comments on this clone: At one of its ends the junction is not consistent with the germline gene, which may arise from a read error.

The chain couples TRBV30 to TRBJ1-1; D may be TRBD1 (5 bases). The sequencing here drew on CD4+ T cells from peripheral blood mononuclear cells, taken in the third trimester of pregnancy. This receptor was obtained from a female donor in good health, enrolled as a control in a pregnancy study. The CDR3 DNA reads as TGTGCCTGGAGTAAGCGGGGGGTTGATGAGTCCTTT. This encodes CAWSKRGVDESF.